The rows below give T cell receptor beta chains drawn from one sample of a study of shared clonotypes between healthy human individuals. TCRdb keeps only in-frame clones here, not all; method: immunoSEQ multiplex PCR. The table lists about 1.5 million clones, approximately 97% of them singletons. Sequences were obtained from naive CD4+ T cells sorted from blood. The receptors were gathered from a man aged 30 to 39 in good health. Each CDR3 is given with its conserved first and last residue. The order of the fields is J gene, CDR3 length, D gene, clone size, V gene, CDR3 protein, CDR3 DNA. D genes are given only for firm matches. Some rows have no size entry. The others give once, few or many, or a class for an expanded clone.

>TRBJ2-1|15|NA|NA|TRBV2
CASSPSSAAYNEQFF
TGTGCCAGCAGTCCCTCTAGCGCCGCCTACAATGAGCAGTTCTTC
>TRBJ2-7|15|NA|NA|TRBV28
CASSLGGAGPYEQYF
TGTGCCAGCAGTTTAGGGGGGGCTGGCCCCTACGAGCAGTACTTC
>TRBJ2-2|15|NA|NA|TRBV9
CASSYTGTDTGELFF
TGTGCCAGCAGCTATACGGGTACCGACACCGGGGAGCTGTTTTTT
>TRBJ1-5|13|NA|once|TRBV6-6
CASSTPPSQPQHF
TGTGCCAGCTCGACCCCCCCATCTCAGCCCCAGCATTTT
>TRBJ1-2|16|NA|NA|TRBV19
CASTRSRGRHNYGYTF
TGTGCCAGTACCCGGTCCCGGGGGAGGCACAACTATGGCTACACCTTC
>TRBJ2-1|15|NA|NA|TRBV5-1
CASSSAGQVFSEQFF
TGCGCCAGCAGCTCGGCGGGGCAGGTCTTTAGTGAGCAGTTCTTC
>TRBJ2-7|12|NA|NA|TRBV10-3
CAISESRYEQYF
TGTGCCATCAGTGAGTCAAGGTACGAGCAGTACTTC
>TRBJ2-7|17|TRBD2|NA|TRBV11-2
CASSNPSGRANFYEQYF
TGTGCCAGCAGCAATCCTAGCGGGAGAGCAAACTTCTACGAGCAGTACTTC
>TRBJ2-1|12|NA|once|TRBV11-3
CASSLTGDEQFF
TGTGCCAGCAGCCTCACTGGCGATGAGCAGTTCTTC
>TRBJ2-3|15|TRBD1|NA|TRBV18
CASSLGTGRTDTQYF
TGTGCCAGCTCACTAGGGACAGGACGCACAGATACGCAGTATTTT
>TRBJ2-1|16|TRBD2|NA|TRBV27
CASSLSWRESGNEQFF
TGTGCCAGCAGTTTAAGCTGGCGGGAGAGTGGCAATGAGCAGTTCTTC
>TRBJ2-4|15|NA|NA|TRBV30
CAWSEGRVFKNIQYF
TGTGCCTGGAGTGAGGGCAGGGTATTCAAAAACATTCAGTACTTC
>TRBJ2-7|13|NA|NA|TRBV13
CASNRGGIYEQYF
TGTGCCAGCAACAGGGGGGGAATCTACGAGCAGTACTTC
>TRBJ2-5|18|TRBD2|NA|TRBV11-3
CASSPGLGTSGTQETQYF
TGTGCCAGCAGCCCGGGGCTCGGGACTAGCGGGACCCAAGAGACCCAGTACTTC
>TRBJ2-3|14|NA|NA|TRBV9
CASSVDPSSNTQYF
TGTGCCAGCAGCGTAGATCCTTCGTCGAATACGCAGTATTTT
>TRBJ2-7|14|NA|NA|TRBV27
CASSFSHGSYEQYF
TGTGCCAGCAGTTTTTCTCACGGTTCCTACGAGCAGTACTTC
>TRBJ1-5|15|NA|NA|TRBV28
CASSHSLGASQPQHF
TGTGCCAGCAGTCACTCTTTGGGGGCGAGTCAGCCCCAGCATTTT
>TRBJ2-3|15|NA|NA|TRBV9
CASTSGRLSTDTQYF
TGTGCCAGCACCTCCGGTAGACTGAGCACAGATACGCAGTATTTT
>TRBJ1-5|15|NA|NA|TRBV7-2
CASSQQGISNQPQHF
TGTGCCAGCAGCCAGCAGGGGATCAGCAATCAGCCCCAGCATTTT
>TRBJ1-2|15|NA|NA|TRBV18
CASSPPSGETYGYTF
TGTGCCAGCTCACCACCGTCTGGCGAGACCTATGGCTACACCTTC
>TRBJ2-3|13|TRBD2|NA|TRBV15
CATSSGRGDTQYF
TGTGCCACCAGCAGCGGGAGGGGAGATACGCAGTATTTT
>TRBJ2-6|13|NA|NA|TRBV9
CASSVFGANVLTF
TGTGCCAGCAGCGTATTTGGGGCCAACGTCCTGACTTTC
>TRBJ2-7|13|NA|NA|TRBV6-5
CASSRTRLYEQYF
TGTGCCAGCAGTAGGACAAGACTCTACGAGCAGTACTTC
>TRBJ2-5|13|TRBD2|NA|TRBV5-5
CASSSQGGETQYF
TGTGCCAGCAGCTCTCAGGGAGGGGAGACCCAGTACTTC
>TRBJ1-5|13|NA|NA|TRBV2
CASRRESNQPQHF
TGTGCCAGCAGGCGGGAGAGCAATCAGCCCCAGCATTTT
>TRBJ2-3|13|TRBD1|NA|TRBV10-1
CATQDRLTDTQYF
TGCGCCACCCAGGACAGGCTCACAGATACGCAGTATTTT